This T cell receptor (beta chain) was profiled in a study of cytomegalovirus exposure and HLA in healthy donors. Details on this clone: What it binds is not known.

The CDR3 runs 16 residues. From germline, CDR1 is MNHNS and CDR2 SASEGT. The J segment lost 1 base and the V segment lost 4 bases, leaving 6 bases of the junction unmatched. Sequencing was performed with immunoSEQ multiplex PCR; in TCRdb, only in-frame clones are kept and a portion is missing. The table includes over 200,000 clones, 90% detected once. Findings and limits, study-wide: First-cohort TCR clusters were later found to tend to co-occur in the 90 to 150 validation repertoires. Overall, approximately 180 TCR beta chains were annotated as cytomegalovirus-associated. Confirmation was obtained in vitro that a few CMV-associated chains are specific for CMV antigens.

The receptor was derived from a woman in her twenties or thirties in good health and CMV-seronegative. The specimen was PBMCs. The chain is built from TRBV6-1 and TRBJ1-5; 8 bases agree with TRBD1. For the CDR3, the DNA is TGTGCCAGCAGTGCAGGGGGCGACCACAGCAATCAGCCCCAGCATTTT. Translating it yields CASSAGGDHSNQPQHF.